The TCR beta chain described here comes from a study of shared clonotypes between healthy human individuals. Using immunoSEQ multiplex PCR, the repertoire was profiled, and TCRdb retains in-frame clones only, with some absent. The table records 950,000 to 1,300,000 clones, 60% to 80% of them present only once. Broader study findings: Some clonotypes were shared by all four sorted-subset donors, while others were not shared. The non-shared ones had lower generation probabilities than the shared ones. Apart from blood, nothing was sampled; tissue repertoires likely differ. The sharing of approximately 5.1% of naive CD4 clonotypes was seen across several donors.

For this clone: Antigen specificity is unknown.

The receptor comes from a man aged 18 to 35 in good health. The specimen was memory CD4+ T cells sorted from blood. The subset is: CD45RA-negative fraction.

Here the CDR3 reads CASSQPQGRVSEQFF. CDR3 DNA sequence: TGTGCCAGCAGCCAGCCCCAGGGGCGGGTATCTGAGCAGTTCTTC. The chain is built from TRBV11-2 and TRBJ2-1; perhaps TRBD1 as D (6 bases). In germline, CDR1 is SGHAT, CDR2 FQNNGV. CDR3 length: 15 residues. V was shortened by 5 bases and J by 9 bases, with 20 bases between the two germline ends.